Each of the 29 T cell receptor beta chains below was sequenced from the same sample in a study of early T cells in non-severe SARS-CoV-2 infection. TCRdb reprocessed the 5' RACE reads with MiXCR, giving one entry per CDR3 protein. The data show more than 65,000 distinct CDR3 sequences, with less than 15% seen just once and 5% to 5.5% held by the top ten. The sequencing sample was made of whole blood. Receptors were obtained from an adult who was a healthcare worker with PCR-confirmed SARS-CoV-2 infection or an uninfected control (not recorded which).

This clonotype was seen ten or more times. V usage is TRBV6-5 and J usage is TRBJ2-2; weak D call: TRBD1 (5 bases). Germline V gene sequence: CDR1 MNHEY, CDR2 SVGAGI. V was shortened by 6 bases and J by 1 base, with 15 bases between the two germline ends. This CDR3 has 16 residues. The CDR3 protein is CASSRGQTLNTGELFF. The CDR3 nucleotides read TGTGCCAGCAGCCGAGGACAAACCCTGAACACCGGGGAGCTGTTTTTT.

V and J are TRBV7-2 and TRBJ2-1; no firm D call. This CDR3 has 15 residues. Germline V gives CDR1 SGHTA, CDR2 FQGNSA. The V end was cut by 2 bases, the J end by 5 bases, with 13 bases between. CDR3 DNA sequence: TGTGCCAGCAGCTTAAGTCCGCACAGAAACAATGAGCAGTTCTTC. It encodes CASSLSPHRNNEQFF.

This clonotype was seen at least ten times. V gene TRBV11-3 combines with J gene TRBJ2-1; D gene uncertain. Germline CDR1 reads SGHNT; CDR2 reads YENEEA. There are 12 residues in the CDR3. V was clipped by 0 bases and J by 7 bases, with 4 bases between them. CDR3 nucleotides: TGTGCCAGCAGCTTAGACGGGAATGAGCAGTTCTTC. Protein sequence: CASSLDGNEQFF. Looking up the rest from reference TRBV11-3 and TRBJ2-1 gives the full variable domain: EAGVVQSPRYKIIEKKQPVAFWCNPISGHNTLYWYLQNLGQGPELLIRYENEEAVDDSQLPKDRFSAERLKGVDSTLKIQPAELGDSAVYLCASSLDGNEQFFGPGTRLTVL.

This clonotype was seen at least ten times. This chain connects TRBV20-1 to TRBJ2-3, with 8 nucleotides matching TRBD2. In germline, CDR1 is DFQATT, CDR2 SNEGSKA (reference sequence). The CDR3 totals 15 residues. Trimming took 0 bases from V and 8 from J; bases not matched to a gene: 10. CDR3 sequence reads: CSARDLSGSLGTQYF. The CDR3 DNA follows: TGCAGTGCTAGAGATTTAAGCGGGAGTTTGGGTACGCAGTATTTT.

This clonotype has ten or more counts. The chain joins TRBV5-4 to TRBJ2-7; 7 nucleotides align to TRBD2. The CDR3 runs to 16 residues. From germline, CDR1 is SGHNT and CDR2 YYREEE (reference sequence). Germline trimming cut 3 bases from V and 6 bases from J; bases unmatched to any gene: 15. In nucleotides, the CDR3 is TGTGCCAGCAGCTCCATCCCTGGGGGGGTTGGTGGCGAGCAGTACTTC. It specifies CASSSIPGGVGGEQYF.

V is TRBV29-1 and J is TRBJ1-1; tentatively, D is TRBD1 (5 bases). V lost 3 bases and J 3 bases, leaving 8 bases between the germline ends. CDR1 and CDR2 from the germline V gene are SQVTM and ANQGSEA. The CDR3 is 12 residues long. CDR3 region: CSVEQGDTEAFF. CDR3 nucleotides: TGCAGCGTTGAGCAGGGCGACACTGAAGCTTTCTTT.

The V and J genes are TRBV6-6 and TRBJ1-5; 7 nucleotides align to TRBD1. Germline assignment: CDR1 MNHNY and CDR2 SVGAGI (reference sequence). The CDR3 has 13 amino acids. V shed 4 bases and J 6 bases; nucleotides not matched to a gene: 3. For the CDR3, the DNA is TGTGCCAGCAGTTTACAGGGGCTTCAGCCCCAGCATTTT. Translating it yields CASSLQGLQPQHF.

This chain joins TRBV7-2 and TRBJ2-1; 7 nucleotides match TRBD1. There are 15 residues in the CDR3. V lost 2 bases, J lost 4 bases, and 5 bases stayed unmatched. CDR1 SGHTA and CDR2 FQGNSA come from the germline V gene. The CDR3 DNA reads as TGTGCCAGCAGCTTAATGGGGACAGAATACAATGAGCAGTTCTTC. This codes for CASSLMGTEYNEQFF.

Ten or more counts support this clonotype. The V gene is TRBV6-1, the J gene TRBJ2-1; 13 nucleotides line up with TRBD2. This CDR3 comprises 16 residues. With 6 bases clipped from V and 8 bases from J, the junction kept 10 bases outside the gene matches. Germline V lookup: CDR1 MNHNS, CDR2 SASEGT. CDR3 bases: TGTGCCAGCAGCGCCCTTGGACTAGCGGGAGCCCATGAGCAGTTCTTC. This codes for CASSALGLAGAHEQFF.

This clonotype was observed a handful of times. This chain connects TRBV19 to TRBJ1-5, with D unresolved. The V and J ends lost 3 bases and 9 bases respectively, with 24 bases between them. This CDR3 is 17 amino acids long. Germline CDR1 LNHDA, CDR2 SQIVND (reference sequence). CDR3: CASSIRHTTPSPGPQHF. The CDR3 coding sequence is TGTGCCAGTAGTATTAGGCACACTACGCCTAGCCCTGGGCCCCAGCATTTT.

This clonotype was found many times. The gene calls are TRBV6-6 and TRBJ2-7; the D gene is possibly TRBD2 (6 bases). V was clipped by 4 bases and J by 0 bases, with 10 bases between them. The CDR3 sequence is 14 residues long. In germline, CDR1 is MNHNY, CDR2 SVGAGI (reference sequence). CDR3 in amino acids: CASSSPGSSYEQYF. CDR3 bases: TGTGCCAGCAGTTCCCCCGGGAGCTCCTACGAGCAGTACTTC.

The CDR3 protein is CASSDGTGGDTVTGELFF. The CDR3 DNA sequence: TGTGCCAGCAGTGACGGGACAGGGGGCGACACTGTCACCGGGGAGCTGTTTTTT. The chain recombines TRBV6-1 with TRBJ2-2; 12 bases are a match to TRBD1. The junction had 9 bases not matched to a gene; V was cut back by 3 bases and J by 4 bases. Germline values: CDR1 MNHNS, CDR2 SASEGT. The CDR3 spans 18 residues.

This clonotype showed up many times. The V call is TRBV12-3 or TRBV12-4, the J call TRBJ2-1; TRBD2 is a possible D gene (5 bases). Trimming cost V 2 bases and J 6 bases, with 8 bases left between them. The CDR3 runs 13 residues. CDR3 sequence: CASSLSGFNEQFF. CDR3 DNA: TGTGCCAGCAGTTTATCGGGATTCAATGAGCAGTTCTTC.

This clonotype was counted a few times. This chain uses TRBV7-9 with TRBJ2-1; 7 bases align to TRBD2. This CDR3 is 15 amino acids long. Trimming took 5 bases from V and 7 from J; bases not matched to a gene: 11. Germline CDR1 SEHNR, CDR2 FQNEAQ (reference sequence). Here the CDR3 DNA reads TGTGCCAGCAGCCGGGGAGGGGTCCGTTTGAATGAGCAGTTCTTC. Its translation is CASSRGGVRLNEQFF. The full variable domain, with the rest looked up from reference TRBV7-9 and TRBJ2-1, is DTGVSQNPRHKITKRGQNVTFRCDPISEHNRLYWYRQTLGQGPEFLTYFQNEAQLEKSRLLSDRFSAERPKGSFSTLEIQRTEQGDSAMYLCASSRGGVRLNEQFFGPGTRLTVL.

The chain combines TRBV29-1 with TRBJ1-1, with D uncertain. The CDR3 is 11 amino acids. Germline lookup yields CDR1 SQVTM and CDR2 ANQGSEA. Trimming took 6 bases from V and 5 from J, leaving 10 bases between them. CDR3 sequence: CSVDHTTEAFF. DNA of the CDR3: TGCAGCGTGGATCATACTACTGAAGCTTTCTTT.

CDR3 nucleotide sequence: TGCAGTGCAGACCCCGGGACTAGCGGCTCATCAGCGCAGTATTTT. Translating it yields CSADPGTSGSSAQYF. The chain couples TRBV20-1 to TRBJ2-3, with TRBD2 identical over 11 bases. This CDR3 is built from 15 residues. The germline V gene has CDR1 DFQATT and CDR2 SNEGSKA (reference sequence). J lost 10 bases, V lost 6 bases, and 15 bases had no gene match.

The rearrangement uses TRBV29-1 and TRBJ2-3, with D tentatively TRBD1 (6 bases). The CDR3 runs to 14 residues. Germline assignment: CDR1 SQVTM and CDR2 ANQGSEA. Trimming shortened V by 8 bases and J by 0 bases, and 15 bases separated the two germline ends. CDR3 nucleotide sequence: TGCAGCACTCAGACAGGATCTAGCACAGATACGCAGTATTTT. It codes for CSTQTGSSTDTQYF.

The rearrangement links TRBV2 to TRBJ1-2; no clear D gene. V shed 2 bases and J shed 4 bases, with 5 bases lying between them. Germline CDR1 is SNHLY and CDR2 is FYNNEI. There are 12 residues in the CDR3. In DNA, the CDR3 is TGTGCCAGCAGTGAATCCCCCTATGGCTACACCTTC. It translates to CASSESPYGYTF.

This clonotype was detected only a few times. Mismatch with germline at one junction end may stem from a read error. The CDR3 reads CASTYDRALWDF. The DNA for the CDR3 is TGTGCCAGCACCTACGACAGGGCTCTCTGGGATTTC. V is TRBV5-4 and J is TRBJ2-4, with 7 positions matching TRBD1. Germline CDR1 and CDR2: SGHNT and YYREEE (reference sequence). The CDR3 sequence is 12 residues long.

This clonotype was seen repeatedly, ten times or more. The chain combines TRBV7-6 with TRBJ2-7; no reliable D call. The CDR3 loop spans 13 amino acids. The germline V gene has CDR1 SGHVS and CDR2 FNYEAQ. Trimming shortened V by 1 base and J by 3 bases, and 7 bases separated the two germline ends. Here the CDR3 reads CASSLDKGYEQYF. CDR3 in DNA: TGTGCCAGCAGCTTAGATAAGGGCTACGAGCAGTACTTC. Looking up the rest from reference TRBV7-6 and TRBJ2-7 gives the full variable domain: GAGVSQSPRYKVTKRGQDVALRCDPISGHVSLYWYRQALGQGPEFLTYFNYEAQQDKSGLPNDRFSAERPEGSISTLTIQRTEQRDSAMYRCASSLDKGYEQYFGPGTRLTVT.

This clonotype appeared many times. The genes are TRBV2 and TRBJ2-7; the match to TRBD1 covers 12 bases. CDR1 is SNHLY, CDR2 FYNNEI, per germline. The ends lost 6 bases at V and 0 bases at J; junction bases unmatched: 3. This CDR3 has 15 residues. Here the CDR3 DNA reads TGTGCCAGCAGGGAGGGACAGGGGGCCTCCTACGAGCAGTACTTC. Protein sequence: CASREGQGASYEQYF.

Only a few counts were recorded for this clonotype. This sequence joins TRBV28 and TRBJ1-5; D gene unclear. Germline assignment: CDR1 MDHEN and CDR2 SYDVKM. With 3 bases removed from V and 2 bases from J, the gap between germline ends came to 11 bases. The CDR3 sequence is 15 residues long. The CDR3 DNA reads TGTGCCAGCAGTTTTGGGGTTAGGGGCAATCAGCCCCAGCATTTT. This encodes CASSFGVRGNQPQHF.

The CDR3 sequence: CASSSARRREQYF. CDR3 nucleotides: TGTGCCAGCAGCTCGGCCAGGCGGCGGGAGCAGTACTTC. This chain links TRBV12-3 or TRBV12-4 with TRBJ2-7; no clear D gene. The CDR3 loop spans 13 amino acids. The V end lost 6 bases, the J end lost 7 bases, and 16 bases lay between the germline ends.

The DNA of the CDR3 is TGCAGTGCGGGGGACTATAATTCACCCCTCCACTTT. Translated: CSAGDYNSPLHF. The chain recombines TRBV20-1 with TRBJ1-6, with D tentatively TRBD1 (5 bases). The germline gives CDR1 DFQATT, CDR2 SNEGSKA (reference sequence). V was shortened by 6 bases and J by 3 bases, with 6 bases between the two germline ends. This CDR3 spans 12 amino acids.

The CDR3 region has the DNA TGCGCCAGCAGCCGCACGACAGGGGGTTCGTCCGGCTACACCTTC. It specifies CASSRTTGGSSGYTF. V is TRBV5-1 and J is TRBJ1-2, with TRBD1 matching 9 bases. The V gene end was trimmed by 4 bases and the J gene end by 8 bases; junction bases not matched to a gene: 12. This CDR3 spans 15 amino acids. Per germline, CDR1 SGHRS and CDR2 YFSETQ.

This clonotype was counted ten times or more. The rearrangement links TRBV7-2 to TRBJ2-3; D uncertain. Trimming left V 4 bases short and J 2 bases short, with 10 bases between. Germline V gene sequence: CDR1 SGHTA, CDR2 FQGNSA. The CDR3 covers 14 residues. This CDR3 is CASSSLGYTDTQYF. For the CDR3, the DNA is TGTGCCAGCAGCTCTCTGGGTTACACAGATACGCAGTATTTT. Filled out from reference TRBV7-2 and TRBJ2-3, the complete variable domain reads GAGVSQSPSNKVTEKGKDVELRCDPISGHTALYWYRQSLGQGLEFLIYFQGNSAPDKSGLPSDRFSAERTGGSVSTLTIQRTQQEDSAVYLCASSSLGYTDTQYFGPGTRLTVL.

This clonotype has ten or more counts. The CDR3 DNA follows: TGTGCCAGCACAAGTGGGGAGGCCTCCGGGGCCAACGTCCTGACTTTC. Translated, it gives CASTSGEASGANVLTF. This chain links TRBV12-3 or TRBV12-4 with TRBJ2-6; TRBD2 is a possible D gene (6 bases). V was cut by 7 bases and J by 4 bases, with 17 bases left in between. The CDR3 has 16 residues.

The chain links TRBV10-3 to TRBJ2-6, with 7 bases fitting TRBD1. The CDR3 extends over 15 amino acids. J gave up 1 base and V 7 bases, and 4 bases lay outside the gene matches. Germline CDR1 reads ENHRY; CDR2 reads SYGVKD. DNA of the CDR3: TGTGCCATCACTCAACAGGGGTCTGGGGCCAACGTCCTGACTTTC. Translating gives CAITQQGSGANVLTF.

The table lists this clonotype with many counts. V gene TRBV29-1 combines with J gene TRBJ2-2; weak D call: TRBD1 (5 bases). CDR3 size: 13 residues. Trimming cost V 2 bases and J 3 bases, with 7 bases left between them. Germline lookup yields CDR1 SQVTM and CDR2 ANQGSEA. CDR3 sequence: CSVEQGYTGELFF. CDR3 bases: TGCAGCGTTGAACAGGGCTACACCGGGGAGCTGTTTTTT.